What follows are 29 T cell receptor beta chains derived from one specimen sequenced in a study of cytomegalovirus exposure and HLA in healthy donors. With 60 Vbeta and 13 Jbeta primers, the PCR was carried out. Method: immunoSEQ multiplex PCR; TCRdb's copy keeps in-frame clones and lacks some. The table has 150,000 to 200,000 clones, 81% seen once. The specimen was PBMCs. These receptors were obtained from a woman between 18 and 29 years old in good health and CMV-seropositive.

The chain carries TRBV7-8 and TRBJ1-3, with 10 bases aligning to TRBD1. The CDR3 extends over 16 amino acids. V lost 5 bases and J lost 3; bases outside the gene matches: 7. Per germline, CDR1 SGHVS and CDR2 FQNEAQ. CDR3 sequence (DNA): TGTGCCAGCAGCCCCCGGGACAGGGGATATGGAAACACCATATATTTT. Its protein product is CASSPRDRGYGNTIYF.

The chain has TRBV11-3 and TRBJ2-1, with 13 bases that match TRBD2. Trimming cost V 0 bases and J 8 bases; bases outside gene matches: 7. This CDR3 has 17 residues. CDR1 is SGHNT and CDR2 is YENEEA in the germline V gene. The CDR3 DNA reads as TGTGCCAGCAGCTTAGATCTCGGGACTAGCGGGATCTATGAGCAGTTCTTC. This codes for CASSLDLGTSGIYEQFF.

This chain uses TRBV28 with TRBJ1-1, with 8 bases aligning to TRBD1. After removal of 6 bases from V and 8 bases from J, the junction contained 5 bases not matched to a gene. The CDR3 consists of 12 residues. Germline CDR1 reads MDHEN; CDR2 reads SYDVKM. CDR3 sequence reads: CASRYDRGEAFF. The DNA of the CDR3 is TGTGCCAGCAGATATGACAGGGGAGAAGCTTTCTTT.

As DNA, the CDR3 is TGTGCCAGCAGCCACCTACGGACAGGGGGCACTGAAGCTTTCTTT. This sequence encodes CASSHLRTGGTEAFF. The chain is built from TRBV4-2 and TRBJ1-1, with 10 bases matching TRBD1. With 3 bases clipped from V and 4 bases from J, the junction kept 5 bases outside the gene matches. Germline V gene lookup returns CDR1 LGHNA and CDR2 YNFKEQ. The CDR3 is 15 residues long.

The rearrangement uses TRBV2 and TRBJ1-2; D is uncertain. The germline V and J ends were trimmed by 7 bases and 6 bases, with 12 bases remaining between them. CDR1 is SNHLY, CDR2 FYNNEI, per germline. The CDR3 is made up of 12 amino acids. The CDR3 loop is CASKEGRDGYTF. Written as DNA, the CDR3 is TGTGCCAGCAAGGAGGGTAGGGATGGCTACACCTTC. Full variable domain (rest looked up from reference TRBV2 and TRBJ1-2): EPEVTQTPSHQVTQMGQEVILRCVPISNHLYFYWYRQILGQKVEFLVSFYNNEISEKSEIFDDQFSVERPDGSNFTLKIRSTKLEDSAMYFCASKEGRDGYTFGSGTRLTVV.

This rearrangement joins TRBV7-6 to TRBJ1-1, with D maybe TRBD1 (6 bases). The CDR3 contains 12 residues. The germline CDR1 and CDR2 sequences are SGHVS and FNYEAQ. The V gene lost 3 bases and the J gene lost 8 bases, with 10 bases spanning the gap. Here the CDR3 DNA reads TGTGCCAGCAGCTTGGGCGACAGGGAAGCTTTCTTT. Its translation: CASSLGDREAFF.

This clone appeared once. This sequence joins TRBV11-2 and TRBJ2-2; 7 bases are a match to TRBD1. V shed 5 bases and J 6 bases; nucleotides not matched to a gene: 9. Germline assignment: CDR1 SGHAT and CDR2 FQNNGV. The CDR3 has 15 residues. The CDR3 DNA reads as TGTGCCAGCAGCACGACCGGGACAGCCCCCGGGGAGCTGTTTTTT. Translation gives CASSTTGTAPGELFF.

The V call is TRBV19, the J call TRBJ2-7; 8 positions agree with TRBD1. V was clipped by 4 bases and J by 1 base; unmatched bases: 3. Germline V gene lookup returns CDR1 LNHDA and CDR2 SQIVND (reference sequence). The CDR3 length is 14 residues. This CDR3 reads CASSTGGASYEQYF. The DNA for the CDR3 is TGTGCCAGTAGTACAGGGGGCGCTTCCTACGAGCAGTACTTC.

The DNA for the CDR3 is TGTGCCACTGGAGCCGGGACTACTGGCACAGATACGCAGTATTTT. The encoded protein is CATGAGTTGTDTQYF. The chain carries TRBV10-3 and TRBJ2-3; 7 bases match TRBD2. This CDR3 has 15 amino acids. J was trimmed by 1 base and V by 10 bases; bases with no gene match: 11. From germline, CDR1 is ENHRY and CDR2 SYGVKD.

The CDR3 nucleotides read TGTGCCAGCAGCTTGGGGCAGGGAGATACGCAGTATTTT. It translates to CASSLGQGDTQYF. This chain connects TRBV5-5 to TRBJ2-3; a possible D gene is TRBD1 (5 bases). V gave up 0 bases and J gave up 5 bases, with 7 bases separating them. This CDR3 is 13 amino acids long. Germline lookup yields CDR1 SGHKS and CDR2 YYEKEE (reference sequence).

The CDR3 here is CASRGGELANYGYTF. The CDR3 DNA is TGTGCCAGCAGGGGAGGGGAGTTAGCTAACTATGGCTACACCTTC. The V call is TRBV2, the J call TRBJ1-2, with a possible D match to TRBD1 (5 bases). The CDR3 runs 15 residues. Germline V lookup: CDR1 SNHLY, CDR2 FYNNEI. V gave up 6 bases and J gave up 0 bases, with 14 bases separating them.

V is TRBV7-9 and J is TRBJ1-2; 12 bases agree with TRBD1. Germline CDR1 is SEHNR and CDR2 is FQNEAQ (reference sequence). This CDR3 has 17 amino acids. V trimming: 3 bases; J trimming: 5 bases; junction bases outside the gene matches: 10. CDR3 DNA sequence: TGTGCCAGCAGCTTCCGGGACAGGGGGCGGTTTGATTATGGCTACACCTTC. This sequence encodes CASSFRDRGRFDYGYTF.

This clone showed up just once. The rearrangement links TRBV28 to TRBJ1-1; D possibly corresponds to TRBD1 (5 bases). V was clipped by 4 bases and J by 5 bases, with 11 bases between them. The CDR3 is made up of 13 amino acids. Germline assignment: CDR1 MDHEN and CDR2 SYDVKM. CDR3: CASSSMGQTEAFF. For the CDR3, the DNA is TGTGCCAGCAGTTCCATGGGGCAAACTGAAGCTTTCTTT.

This clone was detected only a few times. The chain combines TRBV28 with TRBJ1-5, with D perhaps matching TRBD1 (5 bases). V dropped 2 bases and J dropped 0 bases, with 8 bases sitting between them. Germline assignment: CDR1 MDHEN and CDR2 SYDVKM. CDR3 length: 15 residues. The CDR3 sequence: CASSLGHPSNQPQHF. The CDR3 nucleotides are TGTGCCAGCAGTTTAGGACACCCTAGCAATCAGCCCCAGCATTTT.

The J gene is TRBJ1-4, the V gene TRBV5-1; no definite D call. The V gene lost 7 bases and the J gene lost 0 bases, with 10 bases spanning the gap. The germline V gene has CDR1 SGHRS and CDR2 YFSETQ. This CDR3 has 14 residues. CDR3 protein: CASGTESTNEKLFF. The CDR3 coding sequence is TGCGCCAGCGGCACAGAGTCAACTAATGAAAAACTGTTTTTT.

This rearrangement joins TRBV6-7 to TRBJ1-3, with TRBD1 matching 9 bases. TRBV6-7 is an ORF, with its function uncertain. This CDR3 spans 20 amino acids. V gave up 0 bases and J gave up 0 bases; unmatched junction bases: 12. CDR3 DNA sequence: TGTGCCAGCAGTTACTCGAAGGCTCCGGGACAGGGTCGCTCTGGAAACACCATATATTTT. It yields the protein CASSYSKAPGQGRSGNTIYF.

The rearrangement uses TRBV7-9 and TRBJ1-2; D call uncertain. The V end was cut by 4 bases, the J end by 6 bases, with 18 bases between. The germline V gene has CDR1 SEHNR and CDR2 FQNEAQ (reference sequence). The length of the CDR3 is 15 residues. Here the CDR3 reads CASSWPGSEMDGYTF. The CDR3 nucleotides are TGTGCCAGCAGCTGGCCCGGGAGCGAGATGGATGGCTACACCTTC. The variable domain in full, with the rest retrieved from reference TRBV7-9 and TRBJ1-2, is DTGVSQNPRHKITKRGQNVTFRCDPISEHNRLYWYRQTLGQGPEFLTYFQNEAQLEKSRLLSDRFSAERPKGSFSTLEIQRTEQGDSAMYLCASSWPGSEMDGYTFGSGTRLTVV.

The CDR3 DNA is TGTGCCAGCAGTTACCTACCAGGGGTAACCGCCTACGAGCAGTACTTC. Residues: CASSYLPGVTAYEQYF. J is TRBJ2-5 and V is TRBV6-5, with D possibly matching TRBD1 (6 bases). The closer fit of TRBJ2-7 to the DNA end suggests the J call may be wrong. The CDR3 runs 16 residues. In germline, CDR1 is MNHEY, CDR2 SVGAGI.

This clone has just a few counts. This chain links TRBV7-8 with TRBJ2-3; TRBD2 aligns across 7 bases. The germline V gene encodes CDR1 SGHVS and CDR2 FQNEAQ. The V gene end was trimmed by 0 bases and the J gene end by 6 bases; junction bases not matched to a gene: 12. This CDR3 spans 17 amino acids. The chain's CDR3 is CASSLAYLRDYPDTQYF. CDR3 nucleotides: TGTGCCAGCAGCTTAGCATATCTCCGGGACTACCCTGATACGCAGTATTTT.

Concerning this clone: The junction does not match germline at one end; this may be a read error. The J gene is TRBJ1-2, the V gene TRBV4-3; D possibly corresponds to TRBD1 (5 bases). Germline CDR1 and CDR2: LGHNA and YSLEER. The CDR3 extends over 16 amino acids. The DNA for the CDR3 is TGCGTCAGCAGCCAAGTTGGCGTAGGAGGGGACTATGGCTACACCTTC. It yields the protein CVSSQVGVGGDYGYTF.

This clone was seen a handful of times. The chain is built from TRBV25-1 and TRBJ2-6, with D possibly TRBD1 on 5 matching bases. This CDR3 is 16 amino acids long. The V and J ends lost 6 bases and 1 base respectively, with 13 bases between them. The germline V gene encodes CDR1 MGHDK and CDR2 SYGVNS. CDR3 in amino acids: CASSSDTTSGANVLTF. The CDR3 coding sequence is TGTGCCAGCAGCTCGGACACGACGTCTGGGGCCAACGTCCTGACTTTC.

J is TRBJ1-1 and V is TRBV29-1; D ambiguous. Germline lookup yields CDR1 SQVTM and CDR2 ANQGSEA. This CDR3 is built from 13 residues. Between the trimmed V and J ends, which lost 3 bases and 10 bases, there was a span of 18 bases. CDR3: CSVDSSSWVGAFF. As DNA, the CDR3 is TGCAGCGTTGATAGCAGCTCCTGGGTTGGAGCTTTCTTT.

This chain uses TRBV5-4 with TRBJ1-1, with TRBD1 identical over 7 bases. The germline V gene has CDR1 SGHNT and CDR2 YYREEE (reference sequence). V gave up 6 bases and J gave up 2 bases; unmatched junction bases: 19. CDR3 length: 18 amino acids. The CDR3 sequence: CASTDPLVGDRANTEAFF. The CDR3 DNA reads as TGTGCCAGCACGGACCCTCTCGTTGGGGACAGAGCCAACACTGAAGCTTTCTTT.

The chain is built from TRBV6-6 and TRBJ2-7, with TRBD1 matching over 10 bases. The CDR3 totals 15 residues. V trimming: 4 bases; J trimming: 3 bases; junction bases outside the gene matches: 6. CDR1 MNHNY and CDR2 SVGAGI come from the germline V gene (reference sequence). The CDR3 spells CASSSPGQGNYEQYF. CDR3 coding DNA: TGTGCCAGCAGTTCACCGGGACAGGGGAACTACGAGCAGTACTTC.

V is TRBV4-1 and J is TRBJ1-2; TRBD1 agrees at 10 bases. Looked up from germline, CDR1 is MGHRA and CDR2 is YSYEKL. The trim removed 0 bases at V and 6 bases at J, leaving 7 bases unmatched. This CDR3 comprises 16 residues. CDR3 DNA: TGCGCCAGCAGCCAAGAGTCGGGGACAGGGGTGCATGGCTACACCTTC. It translates to CASSQESGTGVHGYTF.

The rearrangement joins TRBV19 to TRBJ1-2, with a weak D call TRBD1 (5 bases). CDR1 LNHDA and CDR2 SQIVND come from the germline V gene (reference sequence). The germline V and J ends were trimmed by 7 bases and 5 bases, with 14 bases remaining between them. CDR3 length equals 13 residues. CDR3 in amino acids: CASMEQEYYGYTF. The CDR3 DNA reads as TGTGCCAGTATGGAACAGGAGTATTATGGCTACACCTTC.

This clone was detected only once. The chain couples TRBV19 to TRBJ1-5; D unclear. Germline-derived CDR1 and CDR2 are LNHDA and SQIVND (reference sequence). Between the trimmed V and J ends, which lost 7 bases and 0 bases, there was a span of 19 bases. The CDR3 runs to 17 residues. The DNA for the CDR3 is TGTGCCAGTACCCTTGAGGGCCGGACTTATAGCAATCAGCCCCAGCATTTT. Protein: CASTLEGRTYSNQPQHF.

This chain uses TRBV5-8 with TRBJ1-5; D unresolved. Per the germline V gene, CDR1 is SGHTS and CDR2 is YDEGEE. The CDR3 has 15 residues. V shed 3 bases and J shed 4 bases, with 14 bases lying between them. Here the CDR3 reads CASSWGGRVNQPQHF. In DNA form, the CDR3 reads TGTGCCAGCAGCTGGGGAGGAAGGGTAAATCAGCCCCAGCATTTT.

At least ten counts were recorded for this clone. The chain recombines TRBV19 with TRBJ1-1; D unclear. The germline gives CDR1 LNHDA, CDR2 SQIVND (reference sequence). The CDR3 runs 14 residues. Trimming took 5 bases from V and 3 from J, leaving 13 bases between them. The CDR3 reads CASSSPGLDTEAFF. The DNA of the CDR3 is TGTGCCAGTAGTTCTCCGGGTTTAGACACTGAAGCTTTCTTT.